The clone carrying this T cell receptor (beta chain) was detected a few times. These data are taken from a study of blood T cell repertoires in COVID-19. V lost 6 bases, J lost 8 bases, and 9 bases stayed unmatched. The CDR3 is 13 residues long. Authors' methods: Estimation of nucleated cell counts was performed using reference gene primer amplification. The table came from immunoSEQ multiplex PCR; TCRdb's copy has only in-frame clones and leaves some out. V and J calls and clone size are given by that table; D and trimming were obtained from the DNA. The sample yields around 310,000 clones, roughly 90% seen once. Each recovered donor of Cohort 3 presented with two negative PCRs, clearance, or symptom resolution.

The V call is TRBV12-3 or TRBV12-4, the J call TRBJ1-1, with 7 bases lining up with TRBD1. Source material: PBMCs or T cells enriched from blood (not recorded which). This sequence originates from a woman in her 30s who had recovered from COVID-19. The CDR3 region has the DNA TGTGCCAGCAGATCCAGACAGACAGGGGAAGCTTTCTTT. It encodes CASRSRQTGEAFF.